Listed here are 10 T cell receptor beta chains from one sample, sequenced in a study of blood T cell repertoires in COVID-19. The table came from immunoSEQ multiplex PCR; TCRdb's copy has only in-frame clones and leaves some out. The data hold 60,000 to 80,000 clones, with roughly 86% observed a single time. Source material: peripheral blood. The source is a man aged 70-80 years with acute or convalescent COVID-19.

This rearrangement joins TRBV7-9 to TRBJ1-1, with D uncertain. CDR3 size: 12 residues. The V and J ends lost 4 bases and 6 bases respectively, with 9 bases between them. Germline assignment: CDR1 SEHNR and CDR2 FQNEAQ (reference sequence). The CDR3 bases are TGTGCCAGCAGCTCCTTATCCGCTGAAGCTTTCTTT. Translation gives CASSSLSAEAFF.

This sequence joins TRBV5-6 and TRBJ1-1; the D is unclear. The CDR3 contains 15 residues. Trimming removed 0 bases from V and 7 bases from J, with 16 bases in between. Looked up from germline, CDR1 is SGHDT and CDR2 is YYEEEE. CDR3 nucleotide sequence: TGTGCCAGCAGCTTGGCCCCAGGAAGAACTGTTGAAGCTTTCTTT. Its translation is CASSLAPGRTVEAFF.

The gene calls are TRBV5-1 and TRBJ1-1, with 7 bases lining up with TRBD1. With V trimmed by 7 bases and J by 4 bases, 7 bases remained unmatched. Germline lookup yields CDR1 SGHRS and CDR2 YFSETQ. The CDR3 consists of 13 residues. The DNA for the CDR3 is TGCGCCAGCCTCAGACAGGGAGGCACTGAAGCTTTCTTT. It specifies CASLRQGGTEAFF.

J is TRBJ1-2 and V is TRBV30; D ambiguous. V lost 5 bases and J lost 2, with 6 bases in between. Looked up from germline, CDR1 is GTSNPN and CDR2 is SVGIG (reference sequence). The CDR3 has 11 residues. CDR3 residues: CAWYGNYGYTF. In DNA form, the CDR3 reads TGTGCCTGGTACGGGAACTATGGCTACACCTTC.

This clone was counted only a few times. The rearrangement links TRBV7-3 to TRBJ2-2; TRBD1 aligns across 7 bases. The CDR3 spans 13 residues. Looked up from germline, CDR1 is SGHTA and CDR2 is FQGTGA. Unmatched junction bases numbered 4, after V lost 5 bases and J lost 7 bases. DNA of the CDR3: TGTGCCAGCAGCCCACAGGGGATCGGGGAGCTGTTTTTT. Protein product: CASSPQGIGELFF.

The chain carries TRBV18 and TRBJ2-7, with TRBD2 as a possible D gene (7 bases). V was trimmed by 3 bases and J by 2 bases, leaving 14 bases between them. The germline V gene has CDR1 KGHSH and CDR2 LQKENI. The CDR3 is made up of 15 amino acids. The CDR3, as DNA: TGTGCCAGCTCACCGCGGGGGCAGGAGACCTACGAGCAGTACTTC. Amino acids: CASSPRGQETYEQYF.

This rearrangement joins TRBV9 to TRBJ2-7; 11 positions agree with TRBD2. The V gene's germline CDR1 is SGDLS and CDR2 YYNGEE. The junction had 7 bases not matched to a gene; V was cut back by 0 bases and J by 2 bases. The CDR3 is made up of 17 amino acids. In DNA form, the CDR3 reads TGTGCCAGCAGCGTAGGGGTTACTAGCGGGGGCCCCTACGAGCAGTACTTC. It specifies CASSVGVTSGGPYEQYF.

The rearrangement joins TRBV5-1 to TRBJ1-1, with D possibly TRBD1 on 5 matching bases. Germline V CDR1 and CDR2: SGHRS, YFSETQ. The CDR3 has 15 residues. With 3 bases removed from V and 10 bases from J, the gap between germline ends came to 22 bases. Written as DNA, the CDR3 is TGCGCCAGCAGCTCCGGGACTCAAGGGATACCCCTAGCTTTCTTT. This encodes CASSSGTQGIPLAFF. The variable domain in full, with the rest retrieved from reference TRBV5-1 and TRBJ1-1, is KAGVTQTPRYLIKTRGQQVTLSCSPISGHRSVSWYQQTPGQGLQFLFEYFSETQRNKGNFPGRFSGRQFSNSRSEMNVSTLELGDSALYLCASSSGTQGIPLAFFGQGTRLTVV.

The rearrangement joins TRBV28 to TRBJ2-3, with D unresolved. The V and J ends lost 10 bases and 1 base respectively, with 6 bases between them. The CDR3 contains 11 residues. Germline assignment: CDR1 MDHEN and CDR2 SYDVKM. The CDR3 DNA is TGTGCCACTATAGGCACAGATACGCAGTATTTT. This gives the protein CATIGTDTQYF.

V gene TRBV9 combines with J gene TRBJ1-1; 7 bases align to TRBD1. Germline V CDR1 and CDR2: SGDLS, YYNGEE. The ends lost 4 bases at V and 0 bases at J; junction bases unmatched: 18. CDR3 length equals 19 residues. CDR3 residues: CASSPVPTGQWGVNTEAFF. CDR3 DNA: TGTGCCAGCAGCCCCGTCCCGACGGGACAGTGGGGGGTGAACACTGAAGCTTTCTTT.